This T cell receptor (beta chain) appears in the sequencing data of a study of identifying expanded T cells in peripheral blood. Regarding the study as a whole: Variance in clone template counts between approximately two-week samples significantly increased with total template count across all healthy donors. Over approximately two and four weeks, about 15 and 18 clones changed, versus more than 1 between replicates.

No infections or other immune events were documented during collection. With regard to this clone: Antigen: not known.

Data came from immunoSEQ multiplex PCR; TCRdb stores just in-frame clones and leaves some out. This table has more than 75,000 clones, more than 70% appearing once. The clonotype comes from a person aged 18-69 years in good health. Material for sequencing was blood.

CDR3 in amino acids: CASSGRTGQETQYF. The CDR3 DNA follows: TGTGCCAGCAGCGGGCGGACAGGACAAGAGACCCAGTACTTC. This chain connects TRBV11-1 to TRBJ2-5; 7 bases agree with TRBD1. V shed 5 bases, J shed 2 bases, and the junction held 5 bases outside the gene matches. This CDR3 contains 14 residues. From germline, CDR1 is SGHAT and CDR2 FQDESV (reference sequence).